Each of the 10 T cell receptor beta chains below was sequenced from the same sample in a study of shared clonotypes between healthy human individuals. Produced via immunoSEQ multiplex PCR; TCRdb's table is partial and in-frame only. Of approximately 2.3 million clones detected, over 90% appear once; the ten largest clones hold 0.35% to 0.5%. Source material: naive CD4+ T cells from PBMCs. Subset described: CD45RA+ positively selected. The source is a man aged 18 to 29 in good health. Some clones in this sample may be carry-over from other donors' samples.

Written as DNA, the CDR3 is TGTGCCAGCAGTTATTGGCTAGCGTACGAGCAGTACTTC. Translation: CASSYWLAYEQYF. The chain combines TRBV6-6 with TRBJ2-7, with a possible D match to TRBD2 (6 bases). The CDR3 contains 13 residues. Germline lookup yields CDR1 MNHNY and CDR2 SVGAGI (reference sequence). V shed 3 bases and J shed 4 bases, with 10 bases lying between them.

V is TRBV15 and J is TRBJ1-2; D gene unclear. The germline V gene encodes CDR1 LNHNV and CDR2 YYDKDF (reference sequence). Trimming pared 1 base from V and 7 bases from J, leaving 10 bases between. There are 13 residues in the CDR3. CDR3 DNA sequence: TGTGCCACCAGCAGAGGCGGTGACCTTGGCTACACCTTC. This encodes CATSRGGDLGYTF. The full variable domain, rest sourced from reference TRBV15 and TRBJ1-2, is DAMVIQNPRYQVTQFGKPVTLSCSQTLNHNVMYWYQQKSSQAPKLLFHYYDKDFNNEADTPDNFQSRRPNTSFCFLDIRSPGLGDTAMYLCATSRGGDLGYTFGSGTRLTVV.

The chain uses TRBV7-2 and TRBJ1-1; D may be TRBD1 (6 bases). The V gene's germline CDR1 is SGHTA and CDR2 FQGNSA. This CDR3 is built from 15 residues. The V end lost 2 bases, the J end lost 7 bases, and 17 bases lay between the germline ends. This CDR3 reads CASSLFGGREGEAFF. CDR3 nucleotide sequence: TGTGCCAGCAGCTTATTCGGGGGCCGGGAGGGTGAAGCTTTCTTT.

The V call is TRBV10-1, the J call TRBJ2-1, with 10 bases identical to TRBD2. V was pared by 6 bases and J by 9 bases, with 8 bases of the junction left unmatched. CDR1 is WNHNN, CDR2 SYGVQD, per germline (reference sequence). The CDR3 is made up of 14 amino acids. This CDR3 reads CASRAGLAAPEQFF. For the CDR3, the DNA is TGCGCCAGCAGAGCTGGACTAGCGGCCCCTGAGCAGTTCTTC.

Concerning this clone itself: The same CDR3 arises from other DNA sequences in this sample as well. The chain links TRBV7-8 to TRBJ2-7, with 13 bases fitting TRBD2. Germline assignment: CDR1 SGHVS and CDR2 FQNEAQ. V was clipped by 5 bases and J by 7 bases; unmatched bases: 5. The CDR3 length is 14 residues. The chain's CDR3 is CASSLTSGRGEQYF. DNA of the CDR3: TGTGCCAGCAGCCTTACTAGCGGGAGGGGAGAGCAGTACTTC.

This clone showed up just once. This sequence joins TRBV28 and TRBJ1-1; 8 nucleotides line up with TRBD1. Germline-derived CDR1 and CDR2 are MDHEN and SYDVKM. With 7 bases clipped from V and 3 bases from J, the junction kept 10 bases outside the gene matches. The CDR3 length is 15 residues. The CDR3 region is CASTTTGAGDTEAFF. CDR3 in DNA: TGTGCCAGCACCACGACAGGGGCAGGGGACACTGAAGCTTTCTTT.

The chain links TRBV9 to TRBJ2-5; a weak D match, TRBD2 (6 bases). In germline, CDR1 is SGDLS, CDR2 YYNGEE. V was clipped by 0 bases and J by 5 bases, with 14 bases between them. This CDR3 contains 15 residues. In DNA form, the CDR3 reads TGTGCCAGCAGCGTAGGTACTAGCCTGCGGGAGACCCAGTACTTC. This translates into CASSVGTSLRETQYF.

This rearrangement joins TRBV29-1 to TRBJ1-2, with D possibly matching TRBD1 (6 bases). V was clipped by 6 bases and J by 8 bases, with 13 bases between them. Germline assignment: CDR1 SQVTM and CDR2 ANQGSEA. The CDR3 spans 11 residues. This chain's CDR3 is CSVHSGVGYTF. The CDR3 bases are TGCAGCGTCCACTCAGGGGTGGGCTACACCTTC.

The chain employs TRBV30 and TRBJ2-2; TRBD1 aligns across 7 bases. After removal of 7 bases from V and 1 base from J, the junction contained 9 bases not matched to a gene. Germline loops: CDR1 GTSNPN, CDR2 SVGIG (reference sequence). This CDR3 has 15 residues. CDR3 DNA: TGTGCCTCCAACCGCAGGGGGTTGAACACCGGGGAGCTGTTTTTT. It encodes CASNRRGLNTGELFF.

This chain joins TRBV5-1 and TRBJ2-3, with a possible D match to TRBD1 (7 bases). Deletions cut 0 bases from V and 9 bases from J, with 23 bases between. The germline gives CDR1 SGHRS, CDR2 YFSETQ. The length of the CDR3 is 17 residues. The CDR3 DNA reads TGCGCCAGCAGCTTGGCGCCAGGGGGGTTGCATCTAGACACGCAGTATTTT. Its translation: CASSLAPGGLHLDTQYF.